These 10 T cell receptor beta chains share one sample of origin, sequenced in a study of CD8+CD57+ T cells in acquired aplastic anemia. CD8+CD57+ cell expansion had been shown by flow cytometry in patients chosen for sequencing. Template material for TCR beta VDJ and CDR3 profiling consisted of genomic DNA. TCRdb reprocessed the reads via MiXCR and lists one record per CDR3 protein. The top ten clones hold under 3% of a sample with 95,000 to 150,000 distinct CDR3 sequences, approximately 41% of them seen once. Sequencing used sorted CD4+, CD8+, or CD8+CD57+ T cells (not recorded which) from PBMCs. The receptors come from a human donor with aplastic anemia.

CDR3 nucleotides: TGTGCCAGCAGCTTAGCGCGTAAAGCGGGGGGACGCCAGGATACGCAGTATTTT. Encoded protein: CASSLARKAGGRQDTQYF. The J gene is TRBJ2-3, the V gene TRBV11-1; TRBD2 aligns across 9 bases. The CDR3 runs 18 residues. The germline CDR1 and CDR2 sequences are SGHAT and FQDESV (reference sequence). With 0 bases clipped from V and 6 bases from J, the junction kept 13 bases outside the gene matches.

This clonotype was seen at least ten times. The V and J genes are TRBV12-3 or TRBV12-4 and TRBJ1-2; 7 bases line up with TRBD1. The V segment lost 5 bases and the J segment 7 bases; nucleotides outside the gene matches: 7. The length of the CDR3 is 13 residues. CDR3 sequence reads: CASSTGVLGGYTF. For the CDR3, the DNA is TGTGCCAGCAGTACAGGGGTTTTGGGTGGCTACACCTTC.

This clonotype has at least ten counts. The V and J genes are TRBV19 and TRBJ2-3, with D tentatively TRBD1 (6 bases). In germline, CDR1 is LNHDA, CDR2 SQIVND (reference sequence). V lost 4 bases, J lost 1 base, and 12 bases lay in between. This CDR3 contains 15 residues. CDR3 DNA: TGTGCCAGTAGTACTCGCAGGGGTGGCACAGATACGCAGTATTTT. It codes for CASSTRRGGTDTQYF.

Ten or more counts support this clonotype. The genes are TRBV4-1 and TRBJ1-5, with no clear D. The ends were cut back, 0 bases at V and 7 bases at J, with 7 bases in the middle. CDR1 and CDR2 from the germline V gene are MGHRA and YSYEKL. CDR3 length: 13 amino acids. CDR3 sequence (DNA): TGCGCCAGCAGCCAAGAAGGGCCCCAGCCCCAGCATTTT. Encoded protein: CASSQEGPQPQHF.

The table lists this clonotype with many counts. It is likely a read error, because the conserved phenylalanine at the end of the CDR3 is missing. The DNA is left out, because the CDR3 cannot be placed on it with certainty; the CDR3 is given as TCRdb lists it. J is TRBJ2-3 and V is TRBV6-4. Per the germline V gene, CDR1 is MRHNA and CDR2 is SNTAGT. The CDR3 is 10 amino acids in total, end residues counted. CDR3 sequence reads: CASSDASTAL.

This clonotype is a singleton in its sample. The chain carries TRBV12-3 or TRBV12-4 and TRBJ2-5; D is ambiguous. Trimming took 6 bases from V and 4 from J, leaving 18 bases between them. This CDR3 is 15 amino acids long. The CDR3 sequence: CASSLELSGRETQYF. CDR3 bases: TGTGCCAGCAGCTTGGAGTTGTCGGGTCGAGAGACCCAGTACTTC.

There are many counts of this clonotype. Sequence at one end of the junction differs from germline and may be a read error. V gene TRBV6-6 combines with J gene TRBJ2-7; D is unresolved. The CDR3 spans 13 residues. Germline CDR1 is MNHNY and CDR2 is SVGAGI (reference sequence). This CDR3 reads CATSQTATYEQYF. The CDR3, as DNA: TGTGCCACCAGTCAGACTGCTACCTACGAGCAGTACTTC.

Regarding this clonotype: This may arise from a read error, as a much more abundant clone is one base away. The chain is built from TRBV6-5 and TRBJ1-1, with D maybe TRBD1 (5 bases). Germline V gene sequence: CDR1 MNHEY, CDR2 SVGAGI. The length of the CDR3 is 13 residues. The CDR3 region has the DNA TGTACCAGCAGTTTAACAGGAACCACTGAAGCTTTCTTT. This codes for CTSSLTGTTEAFF.

V is TRBV29-1 and J is TRBJ2-1, with 9 bases identical to TRBD2. Looked up from germline, CDR1 is SQVTM and CDR2 is ANQGSEA. Trimming cost V 3 bases and J 4 bases; bases outside gene matches: 7. CDR3 length equals 15 residues. CDR3 residues: CSVEGGGAAYNEQFF. The CDR3 DNA is TGCAGCGTTGAGGGCGGGGGGGCCGCGTACAATGAGCAGTTCTTC.

As regards this clonotype: Here the CDR3 omits its conserved ending phenylalanine or tryptophan, so a read error is the likely source. The DNA is omitted, as the CDR3 cannot be located on it reliably, and the CDR3 follows TCRdb's listing. The chain uses TRBV19 and TRBJ1-1. Including both end residues, the CDR3 is 8 amino acids long. Looked up from germline, CDR1 is LNHDA and CDR2 is SQIVND (reference sequence). Here the CDR3 reads CASSRLAG.